The sequence of this T cell receptor (beta chain) was determined in a study of blood T cell repertoires in COVID-19. Across the whole study: The United States, Italy and Spain were the sources of the acute and convalescent COVID-19 samples.

In this sample, this clone turned up once. The repertoire was sequenced with immunoSEQ multiplex PCR; TCRdb's copy has only in-frame clones and lacks some. The data contain 300,000 to 450,000 clones, about 89% of them singletons. Trimming pared 3 bases from V and 5 bases from J, leaving 15 bases between. Germline V gene data show CDR1 as MNHEY and CDR2 as SVGAGI. There are 15 residues in the CDR3. V gene TRBV6-5 combines with J gene TRBJ2-3; possibly TRBD2 for D (5 bases). The source material was peripheral blood. The TCR comes from a woman in her twenties or thirties with COVID-19, enrolled during active disease. The CDR3 DNA follows: TGTGCCAGCAGTTATCAGGAGGCAGGTGGAGATACGCAGTATTTT. This translates into CASSYQEAGGDTQYF.